This T cell receptor (beta chain) was recovered during a study of blood T cell repertoires in COVID-19. Looking at the study overall: The cDNA or gDNA used as material had been derived from T cells, B-cell-depleted T cells, or PBMCs.

V dropped 7 bases and J dropped 6 bases, with 15 bases sitting between them. Germline V gene sequence: CDR1 SQVTM, CDR2 ANQGSEA. The CDR3 covers 12 residues. The repertoire was sequenced with immunoSEQ multiplex PCR; TCRdb's copy has only in-frame clones and lacks some. Of 150,000 or so clones in the sample, about 90% were seen once. The rearrangement joins TRBV29-1 to TRBJ1-1; possibly TRBD1 for D (5 bases). The TCR comes from a woman aged 40 to 50 who had been exposed to COVID-19. Sequenced material: PBMCs or T cells enriched from blood (not recorded which). The CDR3 reads CSAGGGFAEAFF. The DNA of the CDR3 is TGCAGCGCCGGGGGAGGATTCGCTGAAGCTTTCTTT.